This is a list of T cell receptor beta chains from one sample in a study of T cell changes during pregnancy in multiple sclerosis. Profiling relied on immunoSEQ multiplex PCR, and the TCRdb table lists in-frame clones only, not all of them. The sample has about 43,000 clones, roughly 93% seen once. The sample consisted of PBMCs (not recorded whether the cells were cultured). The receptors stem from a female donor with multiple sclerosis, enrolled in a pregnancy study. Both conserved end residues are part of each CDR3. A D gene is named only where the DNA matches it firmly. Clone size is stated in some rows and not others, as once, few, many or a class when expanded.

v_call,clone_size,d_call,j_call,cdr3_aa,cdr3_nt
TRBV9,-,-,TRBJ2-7,CASSGLGLDEQYF,TGTGCCAGCAGCGGGTTGGGTCTCGACGAGCAGTACTTC
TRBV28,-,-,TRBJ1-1,CASVAGSKAFF,TGTGCCAGCGTGGCCGGGAGCAAAGCTTTCTTT
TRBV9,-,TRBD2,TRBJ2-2,CASSVGSGGNTGELFF,TGTGCCAGCAGCGTAGGGTCGGGAGGGAACACCGGGGAGCTGTTTTTT
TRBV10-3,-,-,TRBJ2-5,CAISDKGGGQETQYF,TGTGCCATCAGTGATAAGGGAGGAGGGCAAGAGACCCAGTACTTC
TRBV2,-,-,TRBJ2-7,CASSVFTILNEQYF,TGTGCCAGCAGTGTCTTCACTATCTTAAACGAGCAGTACTTC
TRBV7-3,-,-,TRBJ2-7,CASSLGGIPYEQYF,TGTGCCAGCAGCTTAGGAGGGATCCCCTACGAGCAGTACTTC
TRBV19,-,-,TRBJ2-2,CASSIGDTYTGELFF,TGTGCCAGTAGTATAGGGGACACATACACCGGGGAGCTGTTTTTT
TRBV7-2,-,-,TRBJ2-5,CASSLWALETQYF,TGTGCCAGCAGCTTATGGGCATTAGAGACCCAGTACTTC
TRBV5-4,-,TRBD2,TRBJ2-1,CASSLGGLAGGEFF,TGTGCCAGCAGCTTGGGAGGGCTAGCGGGAGGTGAGTTCTTC
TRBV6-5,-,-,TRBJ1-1,CASSLNLQGGTEAFF,TGTGCCAGCAGCCTAAATTTACAGGGTGGGACTGAAGCTTTCTTT
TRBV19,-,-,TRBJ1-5,CASSTTGRSNQPQHF,TGTGCCAGTAGTACCACAGGGCGTAGCAATCAGCCCCAGCATTTT
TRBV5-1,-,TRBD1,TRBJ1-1,CASSFGTENTEAFF,TGCGCCAGCAGCTTCGGGACAGAGAACACTGAAGCTTTCTTT
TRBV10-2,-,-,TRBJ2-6,CASFERGENSGANVLTF,TGCGCCAGCTTCGAAAGGGGGGAGAACTCTGGGGCCAACGTCCTGACTTTC
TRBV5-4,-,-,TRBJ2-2,CASRLDTGELFF,TGTGCCAGCAGACTAGACACCGGGGAGCTGTTTTTT
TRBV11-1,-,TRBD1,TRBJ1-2,CASRLGQESYGYTF,TGTGCCAGCCGCTTGGGACAGGAATCCTATGGCTACACCTTC
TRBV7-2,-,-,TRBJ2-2,CASRLGYTGELFF,TGTGCCAGCAGACTAGGGTACACCGGGGAGCTGTTTTTT
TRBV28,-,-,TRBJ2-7,CASSARHEQYF,TGTGCCAGCAGTGCGCGTCACGAGCAGTACTTC
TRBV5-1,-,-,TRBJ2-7,CASSLVLGPESYEQYF,TGCGCCAGCAGCTTGGTTCTGGGCCCTGAATCCTACGAGCAGTACTTC
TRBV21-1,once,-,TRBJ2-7,CASSLTGTYEQYF,TGTGCCAGCAGCCTGACAGGGACCTACGAGCAGTACTTC
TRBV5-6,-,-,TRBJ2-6,CASSLGHRTGANVLTF,TGTGCCAGCAGCTTGGGACATAGGACGGGGGCCAACGTCCTGACTTTC
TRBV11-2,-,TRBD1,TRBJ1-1,CASSFLSGTAKAFF,TGTGCCAGCAGTTTCCTGTCAGGGACAGCCAAAGCTTTCTTT
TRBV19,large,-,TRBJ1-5,CASRRSLGGVYQPQHF,TGTGCCAGTAGGCGCTCTCTAGGGGGAGTCTATCAGCCCCAGCATTTT
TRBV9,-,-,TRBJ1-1,CASSGISGVIDTEAFF,TGTGCCAGCAGCGGAATTTCAGGGGTAATCGACACTGAAGCTTTCTTT
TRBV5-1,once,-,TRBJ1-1,CASSLEGNTEAFF,TGCGCCAGCAGCTTGGAGGGGAACACTGAAGCTTTCTTT
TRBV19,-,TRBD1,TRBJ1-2,CASNPRPGGYNYGYTF,TGTGCCAGTAATCCTCGCCCAGGGGGCTACAACTATGGCTACACCTTC
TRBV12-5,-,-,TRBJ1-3,CASGLGERRGGGNTIYF,TGTGCTAGTGGCCTCGGAGAACGGCGCGGGGGGGGAAACACCATATATTTT
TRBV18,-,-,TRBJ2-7,CASSPIGSRSYEQYF,TGTGCCAGCTCACCAATCGGGTCTCGCTCCTACGAGCAGTACTTC
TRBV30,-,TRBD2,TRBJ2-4,CAWSVRGGAAKNIQYF,TGTGCCTGGAGTGTACGGGGGGGGGCGGCCAAAAACATTCAGTACTTC
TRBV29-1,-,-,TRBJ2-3,CSQLRADTQYF,TGCAGCCAACTTAGGGCAGATACGCAGTATTTT
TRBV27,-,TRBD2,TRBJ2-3,CASSSSRTSGVYGGGTDTQYF,TGTGCCAGCAGTTCCAGCCGGACTAGCGGGGTCTATGGGGGTGGTACAGATACGCAGTATTTT
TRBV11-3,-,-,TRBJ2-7,CASSLEVGYEQYF,TGTGCCAGCAGCTTAGAGGTGGGCTACGAGCAGTACTTC
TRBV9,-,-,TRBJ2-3,CASSWRTEADTQYF,TGTGCCAGCAGCTGGAGAACGGAGGCAGATACGCAGTATTTT
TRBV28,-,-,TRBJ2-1,CASTVSWGQRLENRNEQFF,TGTGCCAGCACCGTTAGTTGGGGTCAGAGACTAGAGAACCGGAATGAGCAGTTCTTC
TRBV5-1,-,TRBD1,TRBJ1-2,CATGQYYGYTF,TGCGCCACGGGACAGTACTATGGCTACACCTTC
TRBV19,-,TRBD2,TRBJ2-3,CASSPLAGGTDTQYF,TGTGCCAGTAGTCCACTAGCGGGAGGCACAGATACGCAGTATTTT
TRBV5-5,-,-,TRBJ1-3,CASSLRPESSGNTIYF,TGTGCCAGCAGCTTGCGTCCGGAAAGCTCTGGAAACACCATATATTTT
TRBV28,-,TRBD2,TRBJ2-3,CASSSLPTLAGGTDTQYF,TGTGCCAGCAGTTCACTACCCACACTAGCGGGAGGCACAGATACGCAGTATTTT
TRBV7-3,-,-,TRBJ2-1,CASSPDSHNEQFF,TGTGCCAGCAGCCCTGACAGCCACAATGAGCAGTTCTTC
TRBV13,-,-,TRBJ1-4,CASSRKIAWGEKLFF,TGTGCCAGCAGCCGGAAGATCGCCTGGGGTGAAAAACTGTTTTTT
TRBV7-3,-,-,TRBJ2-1,CASSFFSGVIYNEQFF,TGTGCCAGCAGCTTTTTTAGCGGAGTTATTTACAATGAGCAGTTCTTC
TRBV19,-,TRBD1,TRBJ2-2,CASRDRGGTGELFF,TGTGCCAGTAGGGACAGGGGCGGGACCGGGGAGCTGTTTTTT
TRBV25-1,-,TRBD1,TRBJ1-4,CASSDDRGPAVGKLFF,TGTGCCAGCAGTGATGACAGGGGGCCGGCAGTCGGAAAACTGTTTTTT
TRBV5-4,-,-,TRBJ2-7,CASSLANSNEQYF,TGTGCCAGCAGCTTGGCGAATTCAAACGAGCAGTACTTC
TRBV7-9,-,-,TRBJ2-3,CASSLLFGASGTDTQYF,TGTGCCAGCAGCTTATTGTTCGGAGCCTCGGGCACAGATACGCAGTATTTT
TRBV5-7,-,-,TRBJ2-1,CASSLLIEEKDEQFF,TGTGCCAGCAGCTTGTTGATCGAGGAAAAGGATGAGCAGTTCTTC
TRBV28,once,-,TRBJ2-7,CASSLSGLTYEQYF,TGTGCCAGCAGTTTAAGCGGGCTCACCTACGAGCAGTACTTC
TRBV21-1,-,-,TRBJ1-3,CASSPRQQGCTGNTIYF,TGTGCCAGCAGCCCCCGCCAGCAGGGCTGTACTGGAAACACCATATATTTT
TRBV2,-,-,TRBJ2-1,CASRIAVNEQFF,TGTGCCAGCAGGATAGCGGTCAATGAGCAGTTCTTC
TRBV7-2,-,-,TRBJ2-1,CASSGPGDYNEQFF,TGTGCCAGCAGCGGACCGGGCGACTACAATGAGCAGTTCTTC
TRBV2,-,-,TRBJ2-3,CASSRNTPSTDTQYF,TGTGCCAGCAGTCGTAATACTCCTAGCACAGATACGCAGTATTTT
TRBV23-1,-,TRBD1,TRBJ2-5,CASLDRGDYYYQETQYF,TGCGCCTCCCTGGACAGGGGAGACTACTACTACCAAGAGACCCAGTACTTC
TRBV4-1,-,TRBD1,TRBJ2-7,CASNRQQGDEQYF,TGCGCCAGCAACCGTCAACAGGGGGACGAGCAGTACTTC
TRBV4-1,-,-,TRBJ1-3,CASSRTGLSGNTIYF,TGCGCCAGCAGCCGCACGGGGTTATCCGGAAACACCATATATTTT
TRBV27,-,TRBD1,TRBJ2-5,CASSSSTGAETQYF,TGTGCCAGCAGTTCCTCGACAGGGGCGGAGACCCAGTACTTC
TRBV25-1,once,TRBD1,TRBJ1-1,CASNGQGALYTEAFF,TGTGCCAGCAACGGACAGGGGGCGTTGTACACTGAAGCTTTCTTT